The 26 T cell receptor beta chains given below trace back to one sample, sequenced in a study of CD8+CD57+ T cells in acquired aplastic anemia. TCR beta VDJ and CDR3 profiles were obtained from a genomic DNA template. MiXCR was run by TCRdb on the reads, yielding one entry per CDR3 protein. The sample carries fewer than 200,000 distinct CDR3 sequences, around 40% recorded once. Source material: sorted CD4+, CD8+, or CD8+CD57+ T cells (not recorded which) from PBMCs. The receptors derive from a human donor in good health.

This clonotype was seen a few times. This may be a read error, as it is one base from a much larger clone. The chain employs TRBV7-9 and TRBJ2-7; a possible D gene is TRBD1 (6 bases). Trimming cost V 7 bases and J 11 bases, with 24 bases left between them. This CDR3 region has 14 residues. Germline assignment: CDR1 SEHNR and CDR2 FQNEAQ (reference sequence). The CDR3 bases are TGTGCCAGCAACTCCAGGGGCAAGGTGGGGGAAGAGTACTTC. This gives the protein CASNSRGKVGEEYF.

The chain links TRBV4-3 to TRBJ1-5; no clear D gene. Per the germline V gene, CDR1 is LGHNA and CDR2 is YSLEER. This CDR3 is built from 14 residues. V was pared by 5 bases and J by 0 bases, with 8 bases between. CDR3 protein: CASSYRISNQPQHF. CDR3 bases: TGCGCCAGCAGCTACCGAATTAGCAATCAGCCCCAGCATTTT.

This sequence joins TRBV18 and TRBJ1-1; D not certain. CDR1 is KGHSH and CDR2 is LQKENI in the germline V gene. V gave up 3 bases and J gave up 6 bases, with 8 bases separating them. This CDR3 has 12 amino acids. The CDR3 loop is CASSPQLSEAFF. CDR3 in DNA: TGTGCCAGCTCACCTCAGCTATCTGAAGCTTTCTTT.

The table lists this clonotype with a count of one. V gene TRBV20-1 combines with J gene TRBJ2-1, with TRBD2 matching 10 bases. CDR1 and CDR2 from the germline V gene are DFQATT and SNEGSKA (reference sequence). This CDR3 comprises 18 residues. The V gene end was trimmed by 0 bases and the J gene end by 5 bases; junction bases not matched to a gene: 13. The CDR3 spells CSAREGVFGLAVDNEQFF. The CDR3 nucleotides are TGCAGTGCTAGAGAGGGCGTCTTCGGACTAGCGGTAGACAATGAGCAGTTCTTC.

The rearrangement uses TRBV9 and TRBJ1-5; unclear D gene. Germline CDR1 reads SGDLS; CDR2 reads YYNGEE. The CDR3 length is 15 residues. V was trimmed by 0 bases and J by 6 bases, leaving 13 bases between them. CDR3: CASSVAGMAGQPQHF. The CDR3 nucleotides are TGTGCCAGCAGCGTAGCTGGGATGGCGGGTCAGCCCCAGCATTTT.

This clonotype was observed a handful of times. V gene TRBV19 combines with J gene TRBJ1-6; weak D call: TRBD1 (5 bases). The CDR3 length is 12 residues. V lost 3 bases and J lost 10, with 7 bases in between. From germline, CDR1 is LNHDA and CDR2 SQIVND (reference sequence). CDR3: CASSIGASPLHF. Here the CDR3 DNA reads TGTGCCAGTAGTATTGGGGCATCACCCCTCCACTTT.

A word on this clonotype: The junction departs from germline at one end; a sequencing error may be responsible. The V gene is TRBV20-1, the J gene TRBJ2-1, with D possibly matching TRBD2 (6 bases). Per the germline V gene, CDR1 is DFQATT and CDR2 is SNEGSKA (reference sequence). The CDR3 is made up of 14 amino acids. The CDR3, as DNA: TGCAGTGCTAGAGGGGTTAGCGGATACAACGAGCAGTTCTTC. The encoded protein is CSARGVSGYNEQFF.

The rearrangement links TRBV7-9 to TRBJ1-1; the D gene is possibly TRBD1 (6 bases). The CDR3 extends over 12 amino acids. Germline V CDR1 and CDR2: SEHNR, FQNEAQ (reference sequence). Between the trimmed V and J ends, which lost 5 bases and 8 bases, there was a span of 12 bases. CDR3 in amino acids: CASSPTGPEAFF. Written as DNA, the CDR3 is TGTGCCAGCAGCCCCACAGGGCCGGAAGCTTTCTTT.

The chain uses TRBV5-1 and TRBJ2-1; perhaps TRBD2 as D (7 bases). Trimming cost V 5 bases and J 4 bases, with 16 bases left between them. Germline V lookup: CDR1 SGHRS, CDR2 YFSETQ. The CDR3 length is 15 residues. Here the CDR3 DNA reads TGCGCCAGCAGGAAGGGGGGTAGCGGGTACAATGAGCAGTTCTTC. Translating gives CASRKGGSGYNEQFF.

About this clonotype: This may arise from a read error, as a much more abundant clone is one base away. This chain joins TRBV10-3 and TRBJ1-1; no firm D call. The CDR3 length is 14 residues. The germline gives CDR1 ENHRY, CDR2 SYGVKD. The DNA for the CDR3 is TGTGTCATCAGTGCCGGACGGGGGAACACTGAAGCTTTCTTT. Protein product: CVISAGRGNTEAFF.

The sample holds many counts of this clonotype. V gene TRBV29-1 combines with J gene TRBJ2-1; 7 nucleotides agree with TRBD2. The CDR3 totals 17 residues. Germline CDR1 reads SQVTM; CDR2 reads ANQGSEA. V was pared by 7 bases and J by 0 bases, with 15 bases of the junction left unmatched. In DNA form, the CDR3 reads TGCAGCGCCGCATGGGGGGTCGGGAGGAGCTCCTACAATGAGCAGTTCTTC. Residues: CSAAWGVGRSSYNEQFF.

V gene TRBV15 combines with J gene TRBJ2-2, with D perhaps TRBD2 (5 bases). Germline V gene sequence: CDR1 LNHNV, CDR2 YYDKDF (reference sequence). The length of the CDR3 is 17 residues. Trimming took off 3 bases at V and 1 base at J, with 15 bases between the two ends. The CDR3 protein is CATSSASPGLNTGELFF. CDR3 in DNA: TGTGCCACCAGCAGTGCTAGCCCCGGGCTGAACACCGGGGAGCTGTTTTTT.

J is TRBJ2-3 and V is TRBV29-1, with TRBD2 matching over 8 bases. The V gene's germline CDR1 is SQVTM and CDR2 ANQGSEA. The CDR3 sequence is 16 residues long. V dropped 6 bases and J dropped 0; count of bases not matched to a gene: 11. The CDR3 DNA follows: TGCAGCGTGGGGGGACTAGACCTATCTAGCACAGATACGCAGTATTTT. It is translated as CSVGGLDLSSTDTQYF.

Many counts were recorded for this clonotype. The V call is TRBV10-3, the J call TRBJ2-1, with D maybe TRBD2 (5 bases). Germline V CDR1 and CDR2: ENHRY, SYGVKD. CDR3 size: 18 residues. V was trimmed by 3 bases and J by 2 bases, leaving 20 bases between them. This chain's CDR3 is CAISDLRTGGLTYNEQFF. The CDR3 DNA sequence: TGTGCCATCAGTGATCTGAGAACCGGCGGGCTCACCTACAATGAGCAGTTCTTC.

As regards this clonotype: A single base separates this from a much larger clone, so it may be a read error. The V gene is TRBV11-2, the J gene TRBJ1-1, with D possibly matching TRBD1 (5 bases). Germline CDR1 and CDR2: SGHAT and FQNNGV. The CDR3 consists of 15 residues. The CDR3 DNA sequence: TGTGTCAGCAGCTTACAATTACAGGTAAACACTGAAGCTTTCTTT. Protein: CVSSLQLQVNTEAFF.

Concerning this clonotype itself: This could be a read error, since a much larger clone is one nucleotide away. As DNA, the CDR3 is TGTGCCAACACCATTACAGGGTCGGGCGAGCAGTACTTC. Protein sequence: CANTITGSGEQYF. This chain uses TRBV6-1 with TRBJ2-7, with D perhaps matching TRBD1 (6 bases). V lost 10 bases and J 6 bases, leaving 19 bases between the germline ends. The germline gives CDR1 MNHNS, CDR2 SASEGT. The CDR3 contains 13 residues.

This chain connects TRBV2 to TRBJ2-1; 8 bases agree with TRBD1. Germline loops: CDR1 SNHLY, CDR2 FYNNEI. The junction had 6 bases not matched to a gene; V was cut back by 5 bases and J by 3 bases. The CDR3 loop spans 15 amino acids. The CDR3 sequence is CASSQQGALYNEQFF. In DNA, the CDR3 is TGTGCCAGCAGTCAGCAGGGGGCGCTCTACAATGAGCAGTTCTTC.

This clonotype has a handful of counts. The junction departs from the called germline gene at one end, perhaps through a read error. The chain has TRBV10-3 and TRBJ1-2; the D is unclear. This CDR3 is 13 amino acids long. Germline CDR1 reads ENHRY; CDR2 reads SYGVKD. CDR3 in amino acids: CASSPREDYGYTF. The CDR3 DNA is TGTGCCAGCAGTCCCCGGGAGGACTATGGCTACACCTTC.

The chain recombines TRBV7-9 with TRBJ2-7, with D uncertain. V gave up 0 bases and J gave up 4 bases, with 10 bases separating them. The CDR3 length is 14 residues. From germline, CDR1 is SEHNR and CDR2 FQNEAQ (reference sequence). DNA of the CDR3: TGTGCCAGCAGCTTAGCGCAGACGGAATACGAGCAGTACTTC. The encoded protein is CASSLAQTEYEQYF. The full variable domain, in which reference TRBV7-9 and TRBJ2-7 provide the parts outside the CDR3, is DTGVSQNPRHKITKRGQNVTFRCDPISEHNRLYWYRQTLGQGPEFLTYFQNEAQLEKSRLLSDRFSAERPKGSFSTLEIQRTEQGDSAMYLCASSLAQTEYEQYFGPGTRLTVT.

Many counts were recorded for this clonotype. This chain uses TRBV12-3 or TRBV12-4 with TRBJ2-5; the match to TRBD1 covers 8 bases. There are 13 residues in the CDR3. The ends lost 6 bases at V and 7 bases at J; junction bases unmatched: 7. CDR3 protein: CASSPGGLGTQYF. The CDR3 region has the DNA TGTGCCAGCAGCCCAGGGGGCTTAGGGACCCAGTACTTC.

This clonotype was seen a few times. V is TRBV2 and J is TRBJ2-7; TRBD1 might be the D (6 bases). The V gene's germline CDR1 is SNHLY and CDR2 FYNNEI. With 3 bases removed from V and 4 bases from J, the gap between germline ends came to 13 bases. The CDR3 covers 14 residues. CDR3 loop: CASSDSTGIYEQYF. In nucleotides, the CDR3 is TGTGCCAGCAGTGACAGTACAGGGATTTACGAGCAGTACTTC.

This clonotype was picked up many times. CDR3 sequence: CASSRGGFTEAFF. The CDR3 region has the DNA TGCGCCAGCAGCCGGGGGGGGTTCACTGAAGCTTTCTTT. This chain joins TRBV4-1 and TRBJ1-1; D might be TRBD1 (5 bases). The V and J ends lost 4 bases and 4 bases respectively, with 10 bases between them. The CDR3 has 13 amino acids. The germline V gene has CDR1 MGHRA and CDR2 YSYEKL.

This clonotype was recorded at least ten times. J is TRBJ2-1 and V is TRBV2, with D unresolved. The CDR3 extends over 15 amino acids. Trimming cost V 3 bases and J 3 bases, with 12 bases left between them. Germline loops: CDR1 SNHLY, CDR2 FYNNEI. The CDR3 bases are TGTGCCAGCAGTGACGTCACGCTAATCTACAATGAGCAGTTCTTC. Its translation: CASSDVTLIYNEQFF.

Ten or more counts support this clonotype. This rearrangement joins TRBV12-3 or TRBV12-4 to TRBJ1-5; a possible D gene is TRBD1 (5 bases). The CDR3 extends over 13 amino acids. V was shortened by 4 bases and J by 6 bases, with 10 bases between the two germline ends. The CDR3 is CASSSRAPQPQHF. CDR3 DNA sequence: TGTGCCAGCAGTTCCAGGGCGCCTCAGCCCCAGCATTTT.

The rearrangement links TRBV5-1 to TRBJ2-1, with 10 nucleotides matching TRBD2. This CDR3 spans 16 amino acids. V shed 2 bases, J shed 5 bases, and the junction held 7 bases outside the gene matches. Per the germline V gene, CDR1 is SGHRS and CDR2 is YFSETQ. CDR3 residues: CASSFQAGGLNNEQFF. CDR3 DNA sequence: TGCGCCAGCAGCTTTCAAGCGGGGGGGCTTAACAATGAGCAGTTCTTC. Complete variable domain (other parts from reference TRBV5-1 and TRBJ2-1): KAGVTQTPRYLIKTRGQQVTLSCSPISGHRSVSWYQQTPGQGLQFLFEYFSETQRNKGNFPGRFSGRQFSNSRSEMNVSTLELGDSALYLCASSFQAGGLNNEQFFGPGTRLTVL.

This clonotype was counted at least ten times. V is TRBV19 and J is TRBJ1-1; possibly TRBD1 for D (6 bases). The V and J ends lost 6 bases and 4 bases respectively, with 12 bases between them. CDR1 is LNHDA, CDR2 SQIVND, per germline (reference sequence). The CDR3 loop spans 13 amino acids. The CDR3 reads CASRFTGSTEAFF. The CDR3 DNA is TGTGCCAGTAGGTTTACAGGGAGCACTGAAGCTTTCTTT.